This TCR beta chain was sequenced during a study of cytomegalovirus exposure and HLA in healthy donors. The wider study: In terms of ancestry, the Caucasian-associated cluster contained about four fifths of the roughly 400 genotyped donors. General study results and limits: Around 160 TCR beta chains were listed as cytomegalovirus-associated. HLA alleles showed associations with 16,951 TCR beta sequences in a later analysis, at a 0.05 false discovery rate.

Vbeta (60) and Jbeta (13) primers were used in the PCR. Only in-frame clones appear in the TCRdb table, and some are missing; sequencing was by immunoSEQ multiplex PCR. The sample includes some 180,000 clones, 70% to 90% of them seen just once. Trimming at V came to 7 bases and at J to 8 bases, leaving 5 bases not matched to a gene. CDR1 and CDR2 (germline): MNHEY, SMNVEV (reference sequence). The CDR3 consists of 13 residues. As concerns this clone: Its specificity is not known.

This clonotype originated in a man aged 25-45 years in good health and CMV-seropositive. The sequenced sample was PBMCs. The chain carries TRBV27 and TRBJ2-2; 9 bases agree with TRBD1. DNA for the CDR3: TGTGCCAGCACCGGACAGGGGTTAGGGGAGCTGTTTTTT. This gives the protein CASTGQGLGELFF.